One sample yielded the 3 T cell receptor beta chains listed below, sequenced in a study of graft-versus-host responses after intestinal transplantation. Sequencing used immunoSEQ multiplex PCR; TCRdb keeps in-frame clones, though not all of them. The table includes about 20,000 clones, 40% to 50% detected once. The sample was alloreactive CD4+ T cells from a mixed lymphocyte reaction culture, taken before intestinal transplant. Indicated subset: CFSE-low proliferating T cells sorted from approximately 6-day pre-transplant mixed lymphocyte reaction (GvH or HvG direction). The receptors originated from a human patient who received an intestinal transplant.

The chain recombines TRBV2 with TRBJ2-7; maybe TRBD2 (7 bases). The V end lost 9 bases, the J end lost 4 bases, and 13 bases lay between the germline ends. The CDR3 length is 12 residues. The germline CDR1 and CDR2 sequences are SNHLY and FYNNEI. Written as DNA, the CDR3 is TGTGCCAGGGGGCGGGGGCCTTACGAGCAGTACTTC. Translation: CARGRGPYEQYF.

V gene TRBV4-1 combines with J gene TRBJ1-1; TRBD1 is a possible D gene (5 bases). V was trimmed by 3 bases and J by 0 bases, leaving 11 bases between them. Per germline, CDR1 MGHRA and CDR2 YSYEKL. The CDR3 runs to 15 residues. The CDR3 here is CASSQGGGLNTEAFF. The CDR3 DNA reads TGCGCCAGCAGCCAGGGGGGAGGTCTGAACACTGAAGCTTTCTTT.

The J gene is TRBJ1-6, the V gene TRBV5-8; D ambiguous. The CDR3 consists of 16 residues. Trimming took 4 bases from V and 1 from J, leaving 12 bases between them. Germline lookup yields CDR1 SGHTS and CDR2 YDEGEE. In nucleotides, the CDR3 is TGTGCCAGCAGCCCCCGGCAGGCATCCTATAATTCACCCCTCCACTTT. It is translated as CASSPRQASYNSPLHF.